This T cell receptor beta chain was sequenced in a study of shared clonotypes between healthy human individuals. Assay: immunoSEQ multiplex PCR; the TCRdb copy retains only in-frame clones and omits some. This sample has approximately 2,300,000 clones; approximately 90% occur once, and the top ten carry approximately 0.4%. Sequenced material: naive CD4+ T cells from PBMCs. Subset given: CD45RA+ positively selected. This TCR was recovered from a young man in good health. Some clones in this sample may be carry-over from other donors' samples.

The CDR3 bases are TGTGCCAGCACCGCGACAGGGGCTAATGAAAAACTGTTTTTT. It translates to CASTATGANEKLFF. This chain connects TRBV7-2 to TRBJ1-4; 8 bases fit TRBD1. CDR3 size: 14 residues. J gave up 3 bases and V 7 bases, and 4 bases lay outside the gene matches. Germline assignment: CDR1 SGHTA and CDR2 FQGNSA.